Each of the 9 T cell receptor beta chains below was sequenced from the same sample in a study of cytomegalovirus exposure and HLA in healthy donors. Vbeta (60) and Jbeta (13) primers were used in the PCR. TCRdb keeps only in-frame clones here, not all; method: immunoSEQ multiplex PCR. The sample gives 200,000 to 250,000 clones, 76% of which show up once; 0.63% is in the top ten. The sequenced sample was PBMCs. These TCRs come from a man aged 18-30 years in good health and CMV-seronegative.

The chain uses TRBV30 and TRBJ2-7, with D tentatively TRBD1 (6 bases). This CDR3 region has 15 residues. V was cut by 0 bases and J by 4 bases, with 16 bases left in between. The germline CDR1 and CDR2 sequences are GTSNPN and SVGIG (reference sequence). The CDR3 here is CAWSVPPRGTYEQYF. DNA of the CDR3: TGTGCCTGGAGTGTACCCCCCAGGGGAACATACGAGCAGTACTTC.

This chain joins TRBV18 and TRBJ1-4; the D is unclear. Germline V gives CDR1 KGHSH, CDR2 LQKENI. This CDR3 is built from 15 residues. The V gene lost 0 bases and the J gene lost 13 bases, with 18 bases spanning the gap. The CDR3 is CASSPPGLTPSGLFF. As DNA, the CDR3 is TGTGCCAGCTCACCACCCGGGCTAACCCCTAGCGGACTGTTTTTT.

This clone showed up just a few times. The gene calls are TRBV2 and TRBJ1-1, with D possibly being TRBD1 (6 bases). Trimming removed 0 bases from V and 1 base from J, with 12 bases in between. CDR3 length equals 16 residues. CDR1 and CDR2 (germline): SNHLY, FYNNEI. The CDR3 sequence is CASSEASGGANTEAFF. The CDR3 DNA reads as TGTGCCAGCAGTGAAGCCTCCGGGGGGGCGAACACTGAAGCTTTCTTT.

A single count supports this clone. This sequence joins TRBV27 and TRBJ2-7, with 8 bases matching TRBD1. With V trimmed by 7 bases and J by 6 bases, 5 bases remained unmatched. CDR1 is MNHEY and CDR2 is SMNVEV in the germline V gene (reference sequence). The CDR3 spans 12 residues. Here the CDR3 reads CASNKDRGEQYF. Written as DNA, the CDR3 is TGTGCCAGCAATAAAGACAGGGGCGAGCAGTACTTC.

This clone was detected once. The rearrangement links TRBV4-2 to TRBJ2-7, with TRBD2 matching over 12 bases. Germline assignment: CDR1 LGHNA and CDR2 YNFKEQ. The CDR3 sequence is 15 residues long. The junction had 3 bases not matched to a gene; V was cut back by 1 base and J by 5 bases. CDR3 sequence (DNA): TGTGCCAGCAGCCAAGGACTAGCGGGAGTCGACGAGCAGTACTTC. Translation gives CASSQGLAGVDEQYF.

In this sample, this clone turned up once. This chain links TRBV18 with TRBJ2-5; no firm D call. Germline assignment: CDR1 KGHSH and CDR2 LQKENI. With 0 bases removed from V and 1 base from J, the gap between germline ends came to 3 bases. CDR3 size: 13 residues. DNA of the CDR3: TGTGCCAGCTCACCACCGAGCCAAGAGACCCAGTACTTC. Translation: CASSPPSQETQYF.

This chain uses TRBV18 with TRBJ1-5, with 7 bases aligning to TRBD1. The length of the CDR3 is 13 residues. Trimming at V came to 4 bases and at J to 7 bases, leaving 4 bases not matched to a gene. Germline CDR1 is KGHSH and CDR2 is LQKENI. The CDR3 bases are TGTGCCAGCTCACAGGGGGCAGGACAGCCCCAGCATTTT. Amino acid sequence: CASSQGAGQPQHF.

A single count supports this clone. The chain combines TRBV7-5 with TRBJ2-5; TRBD2, as called in the table, went unchecked against the DNA. TRBV7-5 is annotated as a pseudogene. The CDR3 is made up of 13 amino acids. The CDR3 nucleotides are TGTGCCAGAAGCGTGAAGCGGGGGGAGACCCAGTACTTC. This codes for CARSVKRGETQYF.

The V call is TRBV30, the J call TRBJ1-2, with D maybe TRBD1 (5 bases). Germline assignment: CDR1 GTSNPN and CDR2 SVGIG (reference sequence). The CDR3 contains 13 residues. Trimming pared 2 bases from V and 6 bases from J, leaving 13 bases between. CDR3 loop: CAWSYQGTDGYTF. The CDR3 DNA is TGTGCCTGGAGTTACCAGGGAACAGATGGCTACACCTTC.